Here is one T cell receptor (beta chain) with its context. What it binds is not known. This sequence may be a read error, since a much larger clone differs from it by one base. This specimen belongs to a study of neurological immune-mediated disorders. The V gene's germline CDR1 is SQVTM and CDR2 ANQGSEA. The CDR3 spans 13 residues. Trimming stripped 5 bases from V and 4 bases from J, with 11 bases between. Study-wide points: The repertoires of 18 of 34 multiple sclerosis patients fell into one related-CDR3 cluster (a possible signature) under phylogenetic grouping.

In TCRdb, the 5' RACE reads were re-called with MiXCR into one record per CDR3 protein. Of 90,000 to 150,000 distinct CDR3 sequences in the sample, about 3.4% were seen once. This rearrangement joins TRBV29-1 to TRBJ2-2, with D possibly TRBD2 on 5 matching bases. The sequenced sample was PBMCs. The TCR originated in a woman aged 30 to 39 with multiple sclerosis. CDR3 residues: CSVPGNTTGELFF. CDR3 nucleotides: TGCAGCGTTCCGGGAAATACCACCGGGGAGCTGTTTTTT.